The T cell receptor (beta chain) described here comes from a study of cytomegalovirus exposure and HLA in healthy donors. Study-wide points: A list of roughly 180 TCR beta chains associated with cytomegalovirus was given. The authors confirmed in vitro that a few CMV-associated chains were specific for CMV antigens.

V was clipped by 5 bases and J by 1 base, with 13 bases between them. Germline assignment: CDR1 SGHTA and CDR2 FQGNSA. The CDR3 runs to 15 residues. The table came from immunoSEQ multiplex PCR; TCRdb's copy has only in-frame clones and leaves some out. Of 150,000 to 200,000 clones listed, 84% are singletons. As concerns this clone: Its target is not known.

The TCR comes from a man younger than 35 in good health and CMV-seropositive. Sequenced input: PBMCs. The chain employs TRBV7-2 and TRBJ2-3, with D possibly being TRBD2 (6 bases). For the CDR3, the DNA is TGTGCCAGCAGCCCAGGAGGGCCTGGCACAGATACGCAGTATTTT. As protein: CASSPGGPGTDTQYF.